This T cell receptor (beta chain) was recovered during a study of T cells expressing NK-cell markers. General observations from the study: Several donors' CD3+CD56-NKG2C+ cells were dominated by the same clonotypes. Each of 5 to 7 donors carried dominant NKG2C+ clonotypes accounting for about 1.0-7.0% of CD8+ T cells.

Germline CDR1 LGHDT, CDR2 YNNKEL (reference sequence). The CDR3 has 14 residues. TCRdb re-analyzed the 5' RACE reads; it lists each CDR3 protein once, without DNA. This sample's table has some 500,000 distinct CDR3 sequences. A note on this clonotype: Antigen unknown.

The genes are TRBV3-1 and TRBJ2-3. This sequence originates from a woman aged 45-65 years in good health. Source material: blood T cells: a sorted CD56 or NKG2C T cell subset, CD4+ or CD8+ T cells, or bulk PBMC T cells (not recorded which). The chain's CDR3 is CASSQSTSGDTQYF.